A selection of T cell receptor beta chains follows, all from one sample in a study of tumor-infiltrating lymphocytes in localized non-small cell lung cancer. Data came from immunoSEQ multiplex PCR; TCRdb stores just in-frame clones and leaves some out. The sample holds tens of thousands of clones, roughly two thirds seen once. Specimen: lung tumor tissue. These receptors all come from a human donor with non-small cell lung cancer. CDR3s include the opening cysteine and the closing phenylalanine or tryptophan. The D gene is left open where the match is weak. The size entry is marked missing in some rows and otherwise reads once, few, many or a size class.

>TRBJ1-1|NA|TRBV6-4|NA|14
CASSPGGANTEAFF
TGTGCCAGCAGTCCGGGCGGCGCCAACACTGAAGCTTTCTTT
>TRBJ1-2|NA|TRBV23-1|NA|15
CASSQSGVGDPGYTF
TGCGCCAGCAGTCAATCTGGTGTGGGCGACCCTGGCTACACCTTC
>TRBJ1-5|NA|TRBV7-9|NA|13
CASSFWDDQPQHF
TGTGCCAGCAGCTTCTGGGACGATCAGCCCCAGCATTTT
>TRBJ1-6|NA|TRBV4-1|NA|16
CASSQDTVSTSLPLHF
TGCGCCAGCAGCCAAGATACAGTAAGCACGAGCCTTCCCCTCCACTTT
>TRBJ2-2|NA|TRBV9|NA|11
CASSVAGELFF
TGTGCCAGCAGCGTAGCCGGGGAGCTGTTTTTT
>TRBJ1-4|few|TRBV6-1|NA|12
CASSAFNEKLFF
TGTGCCAGCAGTGCCTTCAATGAAAAACTGTTTTTT
>TRBJ2-7|NA|TRBV6-5|NA|9
CASTRSRNF
TGTGCCAGCACTAGATCCAGGAACTTC
>TRBJ1-1|large|TRBV19|TRBD1|13
CASLTGMNTEAFF
TGTGCCAGCCTGACAGGGATGAACACTGAAGCTTTCTTT
>TRBJ1-1|few|TRBV25-1|NA|13
CASSLMVGTEAFF
TGTGCCAGCAGCCTAATGGTGGGCACTGAAGCTTTCTTT
>TRBJ2-5|few|TRBV14|NA|16
CASSQDRQDTQETQYF
TGTGCCAGCAGCCAAGATCGACAGGACACCCAAGAGACCCAGTACTTC
>TRBJ2-3|NA|TRBV11-1|NA|14
CASSLASGTDTQYF
TGTGCCAGCAGCTTGGCTAGCGGCACAGATACGCAGTATTTT
>TRBJ1-1|NA|TRBV5-6|NA|15
CASSLWAEARTEAFF
TGTGCCAGCAGCTTGTGGGCTGAGGCGCGCACTGAAGCTTTCTTT
>TRBJ1-2|NA|TRBV30|TRBD1|13
CVGDRASMDGYTF
TGTGTTGGGGACAGGGCGTCTATGGATGGCTACACCTTC
>TRBJ2-5|NA|TRBV5-4|TRBD1|14
CASSLDRGVETQYF
TGTGCCAGCAGCTTGGACAGGGGGGTGGAGACCCAGTACTTC
>TRBJ2-1|NA|TRBV9|NA|11
CASSAFNEQFF
TGTGCCAGCAGCGCATTCAATGAGCAGTTCTTC
>TRBJ1-1|NA|TRBV6-4|NA|13
CASSDSGATEAFF
TGTGCCAGCAGTGACTCCGGGGCCACTGAAGCTTTCTTT
>TRBJ1-2|NA|TRBV7-2|NA|14
CASSFGGPRRGYTF
TGTGCCAGCAGCTTTGGGGGACCACGGAGGGGCTACACCTTC
>TRBJ2-1|NA|TRBV10-3|TRBD2|16
CAISSGFGGPSNEQFF
TGTGCCATATCTAGCGGGTTCGGAGGGCCTTCCAATGAGCAGTTCTTC
>TRBJ2-5|NA|TRBV5-4|TRBD1|15
CASSYKRQGQETQYF
TGTGCCAGCAGCTACAAACGACAGGGCCAAGAGACCCAGTACTTC
>TRBJ1-5|few|TRBV28|NA|14
CASTAGGSNQPQHF
TGTGCCAGCACCGCCGGGGGAAGCAATCAGCCCCAGCATTTT
>TRBJ2-7|NA|TRBV6-5|NA|14
CASSDVRTTYEQYF
TGTGCCAGCAGTGACGTGAGGACCACTTACGAGCAGTACTTC
>TRBJ2-2|NA|TRBV7-9|TRBD2|13
CASSASGTGELFF
TGTGCCAGCAGCGCTAGCGGGACCGGGGAGCTGTTTTTT
>TRBJ2-3|NA|TRBV5-4|NA|11
CASSSGDTQYF
TGTGCCAGCAGCTCCGGAGATACGCAGTATTTT
>TRBJ2-1|NA|TRBV28|NA|13
CASSPPTYNEQFF
TGTGCCAGCAGTCCGCCTACCTACAATGAGCAGTTCTTC
>TRBJ1-2|NA|TRBV6-5|NA|10
CASSEVGYTF
TGTGCCAGCAGTGAAGTTGGCTACACCTTC
>TRBJ1-2|NA|TRBV6-6|NA|12
CATKDLRNGYTF
TGTGCCACCAAGGACCTAAGGAATGGCTACACCTTC
>TRBJ1-2|NA|TRBV19|NA|12
CASSLQGRGYTF
TGTGCCAGTAGTCTCCAGGGTCGTGGCTACACCTTC
>TRBJ1-1|NA|TRBV28|NA|14
CASRDPTMNTEAFF
TGTGCCAGCAGGGACCCGACCATGAACACTGAAGCTTTCTTT
>TRBJ1-2|few|TRBV7-9|NA|14
CASSYEVKDYGYTF
TGTGCCAGCAGCTACGAGGTTAAGGACTATGGCTACACCTTC
>TRBJ1-2|NA|TRBV27|NA|14
CASGYRFPNYGYTF
TGTGCCAGCGGATACAGGTTCCCTAACTATGGCTACACCTTC
>TRBJ2-7|NA|TRBV5-4|TRBD1|14
CASSPGQDSYEQYF
TGTGCCAGCAGCCCGGGACAGGATTCCTACGAGCAGTACTTC
>TRBJ1-2|NA|TRBV7-9|NA|11
CASSRDGGYTF
TGTGCCAGCAGCCGGGACGGAGGCTACACCTTC
>TRBJ1-2|NA|TRBV5-1|NA|12
CTSASGNYGYTF
TGCACCAGCGCCTCTGGAAACTATGGCTACACCTTC
>TRBJ1-2|NA|TRBV7-9|NA|15
CASSLSYSESYGYTF
TGTGCCAGCAGCTTGTCATACTCGGAATCCTATGGCTACACCTTC
>TRBJ2-7|NA|TRBV5-4|NA|15
CASSFGPIPPYEQYF
TGTGCCAGCAGCTTCGGTCCGATCCCCCCCTACGAGCAGTACTTC